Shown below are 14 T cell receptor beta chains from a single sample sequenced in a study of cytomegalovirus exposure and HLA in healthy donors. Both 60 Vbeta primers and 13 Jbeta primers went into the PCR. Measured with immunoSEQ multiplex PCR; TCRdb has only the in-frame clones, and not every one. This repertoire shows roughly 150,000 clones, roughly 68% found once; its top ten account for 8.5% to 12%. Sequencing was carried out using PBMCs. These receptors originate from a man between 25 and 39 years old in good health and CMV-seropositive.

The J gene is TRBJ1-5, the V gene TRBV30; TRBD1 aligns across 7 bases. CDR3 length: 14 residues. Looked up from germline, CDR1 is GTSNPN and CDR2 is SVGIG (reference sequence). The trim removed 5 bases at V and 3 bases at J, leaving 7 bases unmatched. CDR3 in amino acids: CAWQETGINQPQHF. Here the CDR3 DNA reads TGTGCCTGGCAAGAGACAGGGATCAATCAGCCCCAGCATTTT.

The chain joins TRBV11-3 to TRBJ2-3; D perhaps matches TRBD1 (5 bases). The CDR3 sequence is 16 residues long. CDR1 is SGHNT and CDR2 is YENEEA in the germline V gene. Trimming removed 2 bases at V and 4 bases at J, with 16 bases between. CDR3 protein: CASSLRSVGAADTQYF. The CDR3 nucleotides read TGTGCCAGCAGCTTAAGGTCGGTAGGGGCAGCAGATACGCAGTATTTT.

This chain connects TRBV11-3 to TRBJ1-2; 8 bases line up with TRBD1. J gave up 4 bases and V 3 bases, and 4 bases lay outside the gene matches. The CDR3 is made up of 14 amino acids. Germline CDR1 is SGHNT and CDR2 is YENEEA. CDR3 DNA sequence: TGTGCCAGCAGCTTCTCGGGACAGGCCTATGGCTACACCTTC. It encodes CASSFSGQAYGYTF.

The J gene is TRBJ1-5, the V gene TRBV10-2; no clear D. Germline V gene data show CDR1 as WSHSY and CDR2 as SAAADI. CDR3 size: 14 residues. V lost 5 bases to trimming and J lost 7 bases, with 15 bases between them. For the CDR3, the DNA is TGCGCCAGCAGTCGCTCGGGATCCGGCCAGCCCCAGCATTTT. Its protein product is CASSRSGSGQPQHF.

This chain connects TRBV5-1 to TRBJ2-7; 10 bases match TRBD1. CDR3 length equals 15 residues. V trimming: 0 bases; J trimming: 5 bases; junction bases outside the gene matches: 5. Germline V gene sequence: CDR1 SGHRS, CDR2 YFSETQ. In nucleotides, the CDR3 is TGCGCCAGCAGCTTGGTCCGGGACAGGGGCGACGAGCAGTACTTC. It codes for CASSLVRDRGDEQYF.

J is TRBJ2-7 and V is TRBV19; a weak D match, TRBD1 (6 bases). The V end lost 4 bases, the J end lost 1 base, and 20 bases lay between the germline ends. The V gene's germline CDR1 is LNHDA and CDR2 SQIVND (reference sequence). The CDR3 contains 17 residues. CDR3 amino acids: CASSSYPRGGVSYEQYF. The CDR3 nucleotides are TGTGCCAGTAGTAGCTACCCTCGTGGGGGCGTATCCTACGAGCAGTACTTC.

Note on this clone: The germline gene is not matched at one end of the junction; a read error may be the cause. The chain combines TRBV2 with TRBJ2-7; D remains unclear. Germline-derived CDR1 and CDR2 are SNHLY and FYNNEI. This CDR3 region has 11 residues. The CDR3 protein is CASSGYYERYF. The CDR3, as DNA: TGTGCCAGCAGTGGCTACTACGAGCGGTACTTC.

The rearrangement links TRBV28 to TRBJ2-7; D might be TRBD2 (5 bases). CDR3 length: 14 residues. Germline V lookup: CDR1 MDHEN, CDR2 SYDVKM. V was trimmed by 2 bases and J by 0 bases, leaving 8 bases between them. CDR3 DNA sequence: TGTGCCAGCAGTTTACCTACTAGCTCCTACGAGCAGTACTTC. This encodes CASSLPTSSYEQYF.

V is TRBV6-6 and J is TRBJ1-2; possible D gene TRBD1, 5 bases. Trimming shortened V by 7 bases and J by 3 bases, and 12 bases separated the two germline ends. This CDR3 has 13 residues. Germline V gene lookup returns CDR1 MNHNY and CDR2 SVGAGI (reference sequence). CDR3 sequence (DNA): TGTGCCAGCACCCAGGGAATTCACTATGGCTACACCTTC. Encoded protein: CASTQGIHYGYTF.

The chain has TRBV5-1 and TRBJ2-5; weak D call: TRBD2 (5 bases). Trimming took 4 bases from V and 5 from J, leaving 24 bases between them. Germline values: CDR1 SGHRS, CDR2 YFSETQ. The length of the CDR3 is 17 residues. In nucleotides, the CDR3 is TGCGCCAGCAGCACCTTAAGGCAGGCGGCAACGGGGGAGACCCAGTACTTC. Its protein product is CASSTLRQAATGETQYF.

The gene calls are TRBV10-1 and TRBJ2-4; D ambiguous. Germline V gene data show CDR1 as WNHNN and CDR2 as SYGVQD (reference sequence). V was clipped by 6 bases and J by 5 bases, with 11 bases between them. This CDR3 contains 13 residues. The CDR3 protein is CASSSGFQNIQYF. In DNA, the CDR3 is TGCGCCAGCAGCTCCGGGTTCCAAAACATTCAGTACTTC.

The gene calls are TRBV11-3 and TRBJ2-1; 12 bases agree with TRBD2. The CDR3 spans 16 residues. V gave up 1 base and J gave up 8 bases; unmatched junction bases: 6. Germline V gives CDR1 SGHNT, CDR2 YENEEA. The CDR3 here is CASSLATSGRSDEQFF. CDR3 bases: TGTGCCAGCAGCTTAGCAACTAGCGGGAGGAGCGATGAGCAGTTCTTC. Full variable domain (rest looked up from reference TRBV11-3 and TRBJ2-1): EAGVVQSPRYKIIEKKQPVAFWCNPISGHNTLYWYLQNLGQGPELLIRYENEEAVDDSQLPKDRFSAERLKGVDSTLKIQPAELGDSAVYLCASSLATSGRSDEQFFGPGTRLTVL.

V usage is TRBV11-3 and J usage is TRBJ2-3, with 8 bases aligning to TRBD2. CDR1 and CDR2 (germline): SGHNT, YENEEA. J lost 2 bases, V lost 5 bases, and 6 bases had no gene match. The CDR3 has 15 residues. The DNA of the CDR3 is TGTGCCAGCAGCCTCATAGCGGGGTTCACAGATACGCAGTATTTT. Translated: CASSLIAGFTDTQYF.

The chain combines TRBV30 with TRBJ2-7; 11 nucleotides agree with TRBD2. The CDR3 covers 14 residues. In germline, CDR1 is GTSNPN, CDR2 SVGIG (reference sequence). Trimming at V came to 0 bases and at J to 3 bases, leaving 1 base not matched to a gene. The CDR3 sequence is CAWSVGLADYEQYF. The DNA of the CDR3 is TGTGCCTGGAGTGTGGGACTAGCGGACTACGAGCAGTACTTC.